This T cell receptor beta chain stems from a study of cytomegalovirus exposure and HLA in healthy donors. Study-wide findings and caveats: Several of the most significant clusters appeared, in a later analysis, to be linked to common viral pathogens. For most TCR beta V segments, an earlier analysis put the productive rate at about 87% or about 30% of the time. Within the data, a cluster of highly shared sequence variants was likely a sequencing artifact.

Germline V gene data show CDR1 as MNHEY and CDR2 as SVGAGI. This CDR3 spans 13 amino acids. The V end lost 5 bases, the J end lost 2 bases, and 9 bases lay between the germline ends. In the case of this clone: The target antigen is unknown.

Primers: 60 Vbeta forward and 13 Jbeta reverse. Methods used by the authors: Unique TCR beta chains totaled roughly 79 million in a later count, with roughly 10 million of them shared. Repertoires were generated with immunoSEQ multiplex PCR, while TCRdb's copy carries only in-frame clones and drops some. The V and J calls and clone size come from that table; D and trimming were worked out from the DNA. In the table there are 98,000 or so clones, roughly 78% of which are singletons. The sample taken for sequencing was PBMCs. The TCR originated in a woman between 40 and 55 years old in good health and CMV-seronegative. The chain is built from TRBV6-5 and TRBJ1-1; D uncertain. The CDR3 region is CASSGAENTEAFF. The CDR3, as DNA: TGTGCCAGCAGTGGCGCGGAAAACACTGAAGCTTTCTTT.